What follows are 3 T cell receptor beta chains derived from one specimen sequenced in a study of blood T cell repertoires in COVID-19. Assay used: immunoSEQ multiplex PCR; TCRdb lists only in-frame clones, some missing. The table lists 150,000 to 200,000 clones, around 80% of them singletons. Sequencing input: peripheral blood. These receptor sequences come from a woman aged 60-70 years with COVID-19, enrolled during active disease.

The chain combines TRBV24-1 with TRBJ2-1; D unclear. CDR1 KGHDR and CDR2 SFDVKD come from the germline V gene. V dropped 4 bases and J dropped 0 bases, with 12 bases sitting between them. This CDR3 is 16 amino acids long. In DNA form, the CDR3 reads TGTGCCACCAGTGACCCGTCAACGAGCTCCTACAATGAGCAGTTCTTC. The encoded protein is CATSDPSTSSYNEQFF.

A few counts support this clone. The V call is TRBV4-2, the J call TRBJ2-7; no reliable D call. Trimming left V 0 bases short and J 2 bases short, with 20 bases between. CDR1 is LGHNA, CDR2 YNFKEQ, per germline. This CDR3 has 18 amino acids. The CDR3: CASSQDPLKAGYPYEQYF. In nucleotides, the CDR3 is TGTGCCAGCAGCCAAGATCCTTTAAAGGCAGGATATCCCTACGAGCAGTACTTC.

The chain is built from TRBV27 and TRBJ1-6; maybe TRBD1 (5 bases). Germline-derived CDR1 and CDR2 are MNHEY and SMNVEV (reference sequence). The CDR3 has 15 residues. Deletions cut 0 bases from V and 9 bases from J, with 12 bases between. In nucleotides, the CDR3 is TGTGCCAGCAGTTTATCTGGGGGGATCGGTTCACCCCTCCACTTT. This encodes CASSLSGGIGSPLHF.